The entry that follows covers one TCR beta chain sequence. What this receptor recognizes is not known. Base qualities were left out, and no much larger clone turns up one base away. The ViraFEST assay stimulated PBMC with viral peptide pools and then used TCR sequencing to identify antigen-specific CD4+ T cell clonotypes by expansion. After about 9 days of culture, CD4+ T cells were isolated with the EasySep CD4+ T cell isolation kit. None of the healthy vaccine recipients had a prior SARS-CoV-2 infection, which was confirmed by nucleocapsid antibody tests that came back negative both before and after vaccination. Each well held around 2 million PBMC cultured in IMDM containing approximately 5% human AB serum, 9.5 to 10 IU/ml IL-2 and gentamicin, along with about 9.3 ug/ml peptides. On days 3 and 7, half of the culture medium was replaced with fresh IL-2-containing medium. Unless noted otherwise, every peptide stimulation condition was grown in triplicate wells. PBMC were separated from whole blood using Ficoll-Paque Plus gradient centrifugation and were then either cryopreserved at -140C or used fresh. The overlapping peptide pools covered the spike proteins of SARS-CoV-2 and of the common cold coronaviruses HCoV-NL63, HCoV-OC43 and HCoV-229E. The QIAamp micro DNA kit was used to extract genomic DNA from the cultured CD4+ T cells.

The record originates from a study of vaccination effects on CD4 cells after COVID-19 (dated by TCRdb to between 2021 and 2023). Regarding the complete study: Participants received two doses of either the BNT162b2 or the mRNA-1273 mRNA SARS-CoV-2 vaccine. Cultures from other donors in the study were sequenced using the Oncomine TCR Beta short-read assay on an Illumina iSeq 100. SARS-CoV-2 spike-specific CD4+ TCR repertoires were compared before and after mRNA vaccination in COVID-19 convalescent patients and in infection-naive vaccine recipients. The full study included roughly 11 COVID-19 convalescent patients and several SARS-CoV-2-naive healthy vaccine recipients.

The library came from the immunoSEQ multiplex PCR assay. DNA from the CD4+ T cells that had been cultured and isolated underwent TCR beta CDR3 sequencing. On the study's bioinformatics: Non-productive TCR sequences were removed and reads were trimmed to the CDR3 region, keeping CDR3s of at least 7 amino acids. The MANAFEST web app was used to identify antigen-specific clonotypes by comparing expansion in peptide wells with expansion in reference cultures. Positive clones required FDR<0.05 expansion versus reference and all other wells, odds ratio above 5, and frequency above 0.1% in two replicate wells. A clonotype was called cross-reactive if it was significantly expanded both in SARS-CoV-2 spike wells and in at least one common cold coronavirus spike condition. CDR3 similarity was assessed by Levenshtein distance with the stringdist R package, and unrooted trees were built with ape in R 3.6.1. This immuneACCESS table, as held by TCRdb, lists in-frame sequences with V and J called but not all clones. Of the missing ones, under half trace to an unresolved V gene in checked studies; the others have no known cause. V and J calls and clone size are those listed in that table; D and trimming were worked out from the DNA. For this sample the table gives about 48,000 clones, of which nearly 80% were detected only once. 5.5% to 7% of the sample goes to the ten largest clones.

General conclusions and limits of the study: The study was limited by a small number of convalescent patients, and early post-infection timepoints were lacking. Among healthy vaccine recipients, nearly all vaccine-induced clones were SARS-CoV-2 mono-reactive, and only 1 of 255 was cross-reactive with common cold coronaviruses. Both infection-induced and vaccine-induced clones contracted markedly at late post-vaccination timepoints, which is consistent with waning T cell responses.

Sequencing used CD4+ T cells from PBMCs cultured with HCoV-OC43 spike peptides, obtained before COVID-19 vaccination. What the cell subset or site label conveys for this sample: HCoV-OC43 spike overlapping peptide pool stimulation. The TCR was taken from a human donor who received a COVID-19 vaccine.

The sequenced DNA: TGTGCCAGCAGCCAGGGACATGGGAGGACCACCATATATTTT. Its product reads: CASSQGHGRTTIYF. Here the chain combines TRBV7-8 and TRBJ1-3, and the D gene may be TRBD1, 6 bases matching. Trimming costs V 5 bases and J 9 bases, and their ends lie 17 bases apart. The CDR3 runs 14 amino acids, cysteine and phenylalanine included. CDR3 DNA is the only sequence kept; it has 42 bases, read in frame from the first base. As encoded in the germline V gene, CDR1 is SGHVS while CDR2 is FQNEAQ.